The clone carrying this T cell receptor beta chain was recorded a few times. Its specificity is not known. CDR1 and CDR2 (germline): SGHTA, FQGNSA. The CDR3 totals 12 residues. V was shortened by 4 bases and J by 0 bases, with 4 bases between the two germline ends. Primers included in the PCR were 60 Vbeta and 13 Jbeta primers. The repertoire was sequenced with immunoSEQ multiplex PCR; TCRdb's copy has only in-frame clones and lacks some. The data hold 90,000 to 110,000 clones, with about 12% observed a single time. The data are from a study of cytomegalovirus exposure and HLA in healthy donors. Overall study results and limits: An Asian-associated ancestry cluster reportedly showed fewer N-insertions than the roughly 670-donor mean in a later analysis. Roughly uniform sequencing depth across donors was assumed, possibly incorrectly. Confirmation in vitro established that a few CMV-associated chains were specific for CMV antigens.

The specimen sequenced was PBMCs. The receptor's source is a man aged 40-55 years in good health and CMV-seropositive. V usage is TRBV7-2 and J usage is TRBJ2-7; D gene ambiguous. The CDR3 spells CASSYNSYEQYF. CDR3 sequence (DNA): TGTGCCAGCAGCTACAACTCCTACGAGCAGTACTTC.